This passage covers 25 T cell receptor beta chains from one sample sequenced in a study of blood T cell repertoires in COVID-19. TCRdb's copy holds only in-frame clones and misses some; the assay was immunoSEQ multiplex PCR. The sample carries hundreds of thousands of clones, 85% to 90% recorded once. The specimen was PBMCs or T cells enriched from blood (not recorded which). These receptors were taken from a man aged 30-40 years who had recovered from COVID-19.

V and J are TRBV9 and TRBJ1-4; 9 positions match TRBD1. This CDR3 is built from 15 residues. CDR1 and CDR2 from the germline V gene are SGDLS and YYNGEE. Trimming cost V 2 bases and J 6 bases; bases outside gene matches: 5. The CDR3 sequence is CASSVGGTGHEKLFF. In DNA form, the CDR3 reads TGTGCCAGCAGCGTGGGCGGGACAGGGCATGAAAAACTGTTTTTT.

The CDR3 nucleotides are TGTGCCAGCAGCTTAGATGGACAGGCGAACACCGGGGAGCTGTTTTTT. The encoded protein is CASSLDGQANTGELFF. The chain couples TRBV7-8 to TRBJ2-2; 7 bases line up with TRBD1. Per germline, CDR1 SGHVS and CDR2 FQNEAQ. V lost 1 base, J lost 0 bases, and 2 bases stayed unmatched. This CDR3 region has 16 residues.

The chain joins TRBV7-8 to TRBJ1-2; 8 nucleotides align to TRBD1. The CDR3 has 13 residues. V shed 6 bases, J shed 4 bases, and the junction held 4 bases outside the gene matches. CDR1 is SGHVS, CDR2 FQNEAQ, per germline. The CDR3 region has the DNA TGTGCCAGCAGAATCGGACAGGGCTATGGCTACACCTTC. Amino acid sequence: CASRIGQGYGYTF. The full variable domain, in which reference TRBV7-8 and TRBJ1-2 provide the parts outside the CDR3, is GAGVSQSPRYKVAKRGQDVALRCDPISGHVSLFWYQQALGQGPEFLTYFQNEAQLDKSGLPSDRFFAERPEGSVSTLKIQRTQQEDSAVYLCASRIGQGYGYTFGSGTRLTVV.

In nucleotides, the CDR3 is TGTGCCAGCAGCCAAGATTCCAGAGTAGCGGGAGGGCCAGGCTCCTACAATGAGCAGTTCTTC. It translates to CASSQDSRVAGGPGSYNEQFF. The rearrangement uses TRBV3-1 (or the pseudogene TRBV3-2) and TRBJ2-1, with TRBD2 matching over 11 bases. Germline values: CDR1 LGHDT, CDR2 YNNKEL (reference sequence). The V gene end was trimmed by 0 bases and the J gene end by 0 bases; junction bases not matched to a gene: 13. CDR3 size: 21 residues.

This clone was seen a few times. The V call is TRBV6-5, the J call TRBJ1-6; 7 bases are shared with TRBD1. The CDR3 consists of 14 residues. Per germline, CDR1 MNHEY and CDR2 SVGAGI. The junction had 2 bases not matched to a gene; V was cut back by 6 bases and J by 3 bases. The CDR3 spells CASRGQNYNSPLHF. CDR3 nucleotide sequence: TGTGCCAGCAGGGGACAGAACTATAATTCACCCCTCCACTTT.

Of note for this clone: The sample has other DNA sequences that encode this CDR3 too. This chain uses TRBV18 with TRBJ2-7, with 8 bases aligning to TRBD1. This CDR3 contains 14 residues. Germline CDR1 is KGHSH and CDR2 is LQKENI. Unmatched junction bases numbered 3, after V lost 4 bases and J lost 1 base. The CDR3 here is CASSLGQGSYEQYF. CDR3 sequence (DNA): TGTGCCAGCTCACTAGGACAGGGTTCCTACGAGCAGTACTTC. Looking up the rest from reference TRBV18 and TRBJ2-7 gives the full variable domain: NAGVMQNPRHLVRRRGQEARLRCSPMKGHSHVYWYRQLPEEGLKFMVYLQKENIIDESGMPKERFSAEFPKEGPSILRIQQVVRGDSAAYFCASSLGQGSYEQYFGPGTRLTVT.

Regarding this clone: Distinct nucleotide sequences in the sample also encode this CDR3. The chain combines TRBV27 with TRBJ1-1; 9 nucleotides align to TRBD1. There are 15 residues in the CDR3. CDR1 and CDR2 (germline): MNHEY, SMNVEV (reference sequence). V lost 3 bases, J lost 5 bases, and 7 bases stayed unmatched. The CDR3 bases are TGTGCCAGCAGTTTCTCGGGACAGGGAGGAACTGAAGCTTTCTTT. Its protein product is CASSFSGQGGTEAFF.

The CDR3 loop is CASSLAGVSYNEQFF. The CDR3 DNA sequence: TGTGCCAGCAGCTTGGCGGGAGTGTCCTACAATGAGCAGTTCTTC. V and J are TRBV5-6 and TRBJ2-1; weak D call: TRBD2 (6 bases). Germline CDR1 SGHDT, CDR2 YYEEEE. With 0 bases removed from V and 1 base from J, the gap between germline ends came to 8 bases. The CDR3 runs to 15 residues.

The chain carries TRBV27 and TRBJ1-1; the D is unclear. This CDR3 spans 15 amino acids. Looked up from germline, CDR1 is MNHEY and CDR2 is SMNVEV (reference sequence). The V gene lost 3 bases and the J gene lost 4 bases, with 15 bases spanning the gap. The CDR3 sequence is CASSFQVGRSTEAFF. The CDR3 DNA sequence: TGTGCCAGCAGTTTCCAGGTGGGGAGGAGCACTGAAGCTTTCTTT.

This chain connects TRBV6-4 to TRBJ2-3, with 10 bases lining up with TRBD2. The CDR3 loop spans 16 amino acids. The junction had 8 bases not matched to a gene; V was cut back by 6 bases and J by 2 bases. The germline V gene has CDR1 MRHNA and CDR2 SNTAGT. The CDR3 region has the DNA TGTGCCAGCAGGCGGACTAGCGGAGATCCCACAGATACGCAGTATTTT. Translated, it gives CASRRTSGDPTDTQYF.

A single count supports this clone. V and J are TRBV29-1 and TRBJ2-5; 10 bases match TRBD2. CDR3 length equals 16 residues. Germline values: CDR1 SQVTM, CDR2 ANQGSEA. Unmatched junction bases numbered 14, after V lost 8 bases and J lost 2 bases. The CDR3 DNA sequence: TGCAGCACCAAATTTCACCGGACTAGCGGACAAGAGACCCAGTACTTC. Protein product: CSTKFHRTSGQETQYF.

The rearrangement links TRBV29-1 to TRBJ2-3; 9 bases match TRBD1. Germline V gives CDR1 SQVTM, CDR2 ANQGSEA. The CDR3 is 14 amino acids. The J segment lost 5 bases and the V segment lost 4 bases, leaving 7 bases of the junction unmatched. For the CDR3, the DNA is TGCAGCGTTGGGGGGACAGGGTTGGGAGATACGCAGTATTTT. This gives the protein CSVGGTGLGDTQYF.

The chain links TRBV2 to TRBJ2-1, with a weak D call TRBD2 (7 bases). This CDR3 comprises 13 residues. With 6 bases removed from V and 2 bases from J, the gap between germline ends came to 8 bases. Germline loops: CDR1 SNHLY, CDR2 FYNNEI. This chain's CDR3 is CASRGGPYNEQFF. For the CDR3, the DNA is TGTGCCAGCAGGGGGGGGCCCTACAATGAGCAGTTCTTC.

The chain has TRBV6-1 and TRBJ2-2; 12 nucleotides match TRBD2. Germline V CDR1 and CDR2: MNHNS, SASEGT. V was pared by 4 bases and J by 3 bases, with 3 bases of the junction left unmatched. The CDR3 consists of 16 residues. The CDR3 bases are TGTGCCAGCAGTGGAGGGACTAGCGGGTACACCGGGGAGCTGTTTTTT. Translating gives CASSGGTSGYTGELFF.

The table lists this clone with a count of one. The DNA for the CDR3 is TGTGCCAGCAGCCAAGATCTAGGGCCGGGGGGAACTGAAGCTTTCTTT. Encoded protein: CASSQDLGPGGTEAFF. This sequence joins TRBV3-1 (or the pseudogene TRBV3-2) and TRBJ1-1; the D gene is possibly TRBD1 (5 bases). This CDR3 has 16 amino acids. V was trimmed by 0 bases and J by 5 bases, leaving 16 bases between them. The germline CDR1 and CDR2 sequences are LGHDT and YNNKEL (reference sequence).

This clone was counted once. In DNA, the CDR3 is TGTGCCAGCAGTTTCGACAGGGTAACCAATGGCTACACCTTC. Its protein product is CASSFDRVTNGYTF. V gene TRBV28 combines with J gene TRBJ1-2, with 7 bases fitting TRBD1. Germline V lookup: CDR1 MDHEN, CDR2 SYDVKM. V trimming: 3 bases; J trimming: 6 bases; junction bases outside the gene matches: 7. CDR3 size: 14 residues.

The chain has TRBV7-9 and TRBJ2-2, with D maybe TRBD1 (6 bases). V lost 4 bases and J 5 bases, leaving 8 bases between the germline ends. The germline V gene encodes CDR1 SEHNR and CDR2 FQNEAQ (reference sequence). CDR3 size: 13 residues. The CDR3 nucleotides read TGTGCCAGCAGCTACAGGGAGACCGGGGAGCTGTTTTTT. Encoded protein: CASSYRETGELFF.

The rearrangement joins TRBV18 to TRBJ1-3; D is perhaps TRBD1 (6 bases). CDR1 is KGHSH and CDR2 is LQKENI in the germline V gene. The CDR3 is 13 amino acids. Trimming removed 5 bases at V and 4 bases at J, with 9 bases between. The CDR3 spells CASSADSGNTIYF. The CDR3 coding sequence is TGTGCCAGCTCAGCGGACAGCGGAAACACCATATATTTT. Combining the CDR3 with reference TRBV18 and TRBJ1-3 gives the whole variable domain NAGVMQNPRHLVRRRGQEARLRCSPMKGHSHVYWYRQLPEEGLKFMVYLQKENIIDESGMPKERFSAEFPKEGPSILRIQQVVRGDSAAYFCASSADSGNTIYFGEGSWLTVV.

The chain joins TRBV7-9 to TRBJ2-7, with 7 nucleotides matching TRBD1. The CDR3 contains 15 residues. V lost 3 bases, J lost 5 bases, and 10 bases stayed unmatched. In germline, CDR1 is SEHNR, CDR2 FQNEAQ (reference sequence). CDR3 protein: CASSLGVQGHHEQYF. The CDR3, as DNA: TGTGCCAGCAGCTTGGGAGTACAGGGGCACCACGAGCAGTACTTC.

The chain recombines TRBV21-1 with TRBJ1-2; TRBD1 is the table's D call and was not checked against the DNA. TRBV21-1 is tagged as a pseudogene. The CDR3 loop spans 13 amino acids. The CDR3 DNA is TGTGCCAGCATCGTGGCTAGGGGGTATGGCTACACCTTC. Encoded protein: CASIVARGYGYTF.

Here the CDR3 DNA reads TGTGCCAGTAGTATTAAAGGCAGGGGTCAGCCCCAGCATTTT. It specifies CASSIKGRGQPQHF. The chain has TRBV19 and TRBJ1-5, with D perhaps TRBD1 (6 bases). Deletions cut 3 bases from V and 6 bases from J, with 12 bases between. CDR3 size: 14 residues. Germline values: CDR1 LNHDA, CDR2 SQIVND (reference sequence).

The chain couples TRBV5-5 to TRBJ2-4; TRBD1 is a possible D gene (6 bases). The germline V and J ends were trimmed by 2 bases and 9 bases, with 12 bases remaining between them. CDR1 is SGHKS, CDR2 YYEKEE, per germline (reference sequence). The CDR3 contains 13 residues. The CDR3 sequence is CASSFSQGSIQYF. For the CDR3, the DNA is TGTGCCAGCAGCTTTTCACAGGGAAGCATTCAGTACTTC.

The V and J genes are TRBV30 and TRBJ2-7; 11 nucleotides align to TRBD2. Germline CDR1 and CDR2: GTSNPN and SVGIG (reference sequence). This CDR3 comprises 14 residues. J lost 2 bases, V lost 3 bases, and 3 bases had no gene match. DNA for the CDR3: TGTGCCTGGAGGAGGACTAGCGGGCCCTACGAGCAGTACTTC. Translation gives CAWRRTSGPYEQYF.

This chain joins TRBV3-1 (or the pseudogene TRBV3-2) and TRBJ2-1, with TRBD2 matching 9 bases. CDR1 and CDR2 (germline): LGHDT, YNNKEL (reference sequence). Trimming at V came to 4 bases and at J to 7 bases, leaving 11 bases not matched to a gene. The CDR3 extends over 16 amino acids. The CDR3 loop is CASSLSAGGPGNEQFF. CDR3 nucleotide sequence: TGTGCCAGCAGCCTTAGCGCGGGAGGGCCGGGGAATGAGCAGTTCTTC.

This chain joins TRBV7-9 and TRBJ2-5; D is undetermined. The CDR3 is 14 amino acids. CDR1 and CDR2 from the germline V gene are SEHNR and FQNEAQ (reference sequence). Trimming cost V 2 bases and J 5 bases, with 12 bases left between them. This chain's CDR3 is CASSLKQLRETQYF. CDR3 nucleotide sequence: TGTGCCAGCAGCTTAAAACAGCTTAGGGAGACCCAGTACTTC.